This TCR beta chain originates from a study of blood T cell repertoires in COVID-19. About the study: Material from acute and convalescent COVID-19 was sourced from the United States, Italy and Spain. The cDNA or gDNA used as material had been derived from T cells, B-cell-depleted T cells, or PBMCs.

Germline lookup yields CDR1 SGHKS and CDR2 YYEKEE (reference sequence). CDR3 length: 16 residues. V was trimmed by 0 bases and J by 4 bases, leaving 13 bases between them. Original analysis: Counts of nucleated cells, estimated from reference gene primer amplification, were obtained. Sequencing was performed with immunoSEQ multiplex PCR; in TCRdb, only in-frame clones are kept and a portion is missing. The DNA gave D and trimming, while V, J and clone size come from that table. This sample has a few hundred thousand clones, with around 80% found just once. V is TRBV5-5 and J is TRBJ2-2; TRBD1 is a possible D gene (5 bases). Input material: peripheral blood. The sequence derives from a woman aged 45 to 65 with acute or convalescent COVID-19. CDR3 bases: TGTGCCAGCAGCTTGGGTTTCAGGGTCCCCACCGGGGAGCTGTTTTTT. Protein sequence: CASSLGFRVPTGELFF.